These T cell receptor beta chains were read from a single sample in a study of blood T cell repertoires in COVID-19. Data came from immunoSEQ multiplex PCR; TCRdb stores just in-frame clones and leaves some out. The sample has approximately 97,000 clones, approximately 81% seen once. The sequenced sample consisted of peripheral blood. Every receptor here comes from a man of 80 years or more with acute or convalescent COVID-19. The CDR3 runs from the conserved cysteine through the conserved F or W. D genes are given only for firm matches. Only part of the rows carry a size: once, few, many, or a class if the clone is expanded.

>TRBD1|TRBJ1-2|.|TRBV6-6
CASSYSQGAHGYTF
TGTGCCAGCAGTTACTCACAGGGGGCGCATGGCTACACCTTC
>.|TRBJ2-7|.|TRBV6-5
CASSRERSYEQYF
TGTGCCAGCAGTCGCGAGCGCTCCTACGAGCAGTACTTC
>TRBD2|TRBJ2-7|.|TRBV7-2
CASRPDSGGLFVHEQYF
TGTGCCAGCAGACCTGATAGCGGGGGTCTGTTCGTTCACGAGCAGTACTTC
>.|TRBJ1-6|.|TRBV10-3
CAISLGVNYNSPLHF
TGTGCCATCAGTTTAGGGGTCAACTATAATTCACCCCTCCACTTT
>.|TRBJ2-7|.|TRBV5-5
CASSFPHMPFSYEQYF
TGTGCCAGCAGCTTCCCGCACATGCCATTCTCCTACGAGCAGTACTTC
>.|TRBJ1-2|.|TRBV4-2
CASSQGFGQTTYGYTF
TGTGCCAGCAGCCAAGGTTTCGGCCAGACAACCTATGGCTACACCTTC
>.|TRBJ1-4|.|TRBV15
CATSRDLSATNEKLFF
TGTGCCACCAGCAGAGATCTCAGTGCAACTAATGAAAAACTGTTTTTT
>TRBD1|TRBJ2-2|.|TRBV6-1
CASSEGGTGVFPGELFF
TGTGCCAGCAGTGAAGGGGGGACAGGGGTATTTCCCGGGGAGCTGTTTTTT
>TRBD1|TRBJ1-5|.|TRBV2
CASLQMDRGSQPQHF
TGTGCCAGCCTACAAATGGACAGGGGTAGTCAGCCCCAGCATTTT
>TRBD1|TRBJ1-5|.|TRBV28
CASSPTQTGGNQHF
TGTGCCAGCAGCCCCACACAGACAGGGGGAAACCAGCATTTT
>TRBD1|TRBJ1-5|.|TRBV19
CASSRGTGSYSNQPQHF
TGTGCCAGTAGTAGAGGGACAGGGTCCTATAGCAATCAGCCCCAGCATTTT
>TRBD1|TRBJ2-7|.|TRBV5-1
CASSLQRVTGGYYEQYF
TGCGCCAGCAGCTTACAACGCGTAACAGGGGGCTACTACGAGCAGTACTTC
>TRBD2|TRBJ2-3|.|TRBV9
CASSEYSGGADTQYF
TGTGCCAGCAGCGAGTATAGCGGGGGGGCAGATACGCAGTATTTT
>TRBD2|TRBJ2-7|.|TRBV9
CASSVGSSGSHEQYF
TGTGCCAGCAGCGTAGGATCTAGCGGGAGTCACGAGCAGTACTTC
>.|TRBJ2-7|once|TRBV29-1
CSVPTGLSYEQYF
TGCAGCGTTCCCACAGGTTTGTCCTACGAGCAGTACTTC
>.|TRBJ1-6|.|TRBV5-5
CASSGIAGVGSPLHF
TGTGCCAGCAGCGGAATTGCGGGGGTCGGCTCACCCCTCCACTTT
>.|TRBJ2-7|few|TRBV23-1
CASSGGHRGIKVDEQYF
TGCGCCAGCAGTGGGGGGCACAGGGGAATTAAGGTGGACGAGCAGTACTTC
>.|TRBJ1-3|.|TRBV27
CASSPGQFSADTIYF
TGTGCCAGCAGTCCCGGACAATTCTCTGCTGACACCATATATTTT
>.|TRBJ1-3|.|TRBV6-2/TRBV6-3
CASSYRQRSSGNTIYF
TGTGCCAGCAGTTACAGGCAGAGGAGCTCTGGAAACACCATATATTTT
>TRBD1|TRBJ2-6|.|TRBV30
CAWSPGQGANGANVLTF
TGTGCCTGGAGTCCGGGACAGGGGGCGAACGGGGCCAACGTCCTGACTTTC
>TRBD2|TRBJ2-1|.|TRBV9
CASNTLAGGGNEQFF
TGTGCCAGCAACACCTTAGCGGGAGGGGGCAATGAGCAGTTCTTC
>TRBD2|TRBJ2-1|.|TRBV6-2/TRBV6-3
CASSLPLTSAAYNEQFF
TGTGCCAGCAGTCTCCCTCTCACTAGCGCCGCCTACAATGAGCAGTTCTTC
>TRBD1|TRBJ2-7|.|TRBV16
CASSRGQEPYEQYF
TGTGCCAGCAGTCGAGGACAGGAACCCTACGAGCAGTACTTC
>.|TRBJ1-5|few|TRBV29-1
CSVEGQGIGQPQHF
TGCAGCGTTGAAGGGCAGGGCATCGGCCAGCCCCAGCATTTT
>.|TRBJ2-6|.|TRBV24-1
CATSDGRGSHGANVLTF
TGTGCCACCAGTGATGGCAGGGGTAGTCATGGGGCCAACGTCCTGACTTTC
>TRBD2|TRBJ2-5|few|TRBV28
CASIPSGASGRETQYF
TGTGCCAGCATCCCAAGCGGGGCTAGCGGGAGAGAGACCCAGTACTTC
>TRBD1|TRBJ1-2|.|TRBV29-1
CSVSPVTGRLNYGYTF
TGCAGCGTTTCGCCTGTGACAGGGAGGTTGAACTATGGCTACACCTTC
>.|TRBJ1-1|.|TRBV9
CASSVVDSYTEAFF
TGTGCCAGCAGCGTAGTCGACAGCTACACTGAAGCTTTCTTT
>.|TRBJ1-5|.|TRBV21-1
CASSKAVGASDQPQHF
TGTGCCAGCAGCAAAGCCGTAGGGGCGAGCGATCAGCCCCAGCATTTT
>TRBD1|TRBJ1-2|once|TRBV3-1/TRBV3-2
CASSQDGQAQGGYTF
TGTGCCAGCAGCCAAGACGGACAGGCTCAGGGGGGCTACACCTTC
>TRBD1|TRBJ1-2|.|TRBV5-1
CASSTGDRGLGYTF
TGCGCCAGCAGCACCGGGGACAGGGGTTTAGGCTACACCTTC
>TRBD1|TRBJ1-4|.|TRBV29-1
CSVEPGQGNEKLFF
TGCAGCGTTGAACCGGGACAGGGGAATGAAAAACTGTTTTTT
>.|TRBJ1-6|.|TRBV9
CASSVDEIGNSPLHF
TGTGCCAGCAGCGTAGACGAAATCGGGAATTCACCCCTCCACTTT
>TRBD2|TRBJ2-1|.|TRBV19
CASSRSGRGSSYNEQFF
TGTGCCAGTAGTCGAAGCGGGAGAGGTTCGTCCTACAATGAGCAGTTCTTC
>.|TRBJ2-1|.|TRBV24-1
CATSDAIEQFF
TGTGCCACCAGTGACGCGATTGAGCAGTTCTTC
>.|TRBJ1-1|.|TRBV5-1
CASSLVRANTEAFF
TGCGCCAGCAGCTTGGTCAGGGCGAACACTGAAGCTTTCTTT
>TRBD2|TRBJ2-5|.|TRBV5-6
CASSPNGGGKGETQYF
TGTGCCAGCAGCCCCAATGGCGGGGGGAAGGGAGAGACCCAGTACTTC
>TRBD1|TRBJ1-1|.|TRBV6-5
CASSYDGQGDEAFF
TGTGCCAGCAGTTATGACGGACAGGGGGATGAAGCTTTCTTT
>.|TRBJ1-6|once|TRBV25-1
CASSVPGSNSPLHF
TGTGCCAGCAGTGTCCCGGGATCGAATTCACCCCTCCACTTT
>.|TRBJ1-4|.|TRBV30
CACSTEINEKLFF
TGTGCCTGCTCGACAGAGATTAATGAAAAACTGTTTTTT
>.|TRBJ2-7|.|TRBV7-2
CASSPLFEQYF
TGTGCCAGCAGCCCCCTTTTCGAGCAGTACTTC
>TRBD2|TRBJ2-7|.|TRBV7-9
CASSAQYRGEEQYF
TGTGCCAGCAGCGCGCAATATCGGGGGGAAGAGCAGTACTTC
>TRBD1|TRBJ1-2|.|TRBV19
CASSISGQGSYGYTF
TGTGCCAGTAGTATTTCGGGACAGGGGAGCTATGGCTACACCTTC
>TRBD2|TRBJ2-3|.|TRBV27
CASSYRGLEGDTQYF
TGTGCCAGCAGTTATAGGGGACTAGAGGGCGATACGCAGTATTTT
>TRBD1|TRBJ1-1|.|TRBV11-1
CASKPGGSPISEAFF
TGTGCCAGCAAGCCAGGGGGATCTCCGATCTCTGAAGCTTTCTTT
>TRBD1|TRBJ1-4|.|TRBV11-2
CASSLVDRAGEKLFF
TGTGCCAGCAGCTTAGTCGACAGGGCCGGTGAAAAACTGTTTTTT
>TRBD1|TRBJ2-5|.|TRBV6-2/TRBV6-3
CASSYEGQGAETQYF
TGTGCCAGCAGTTACGAGGGACAGGGGGCCGAGACCCAGTACTTC
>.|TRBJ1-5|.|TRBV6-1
CASSEAGGRQPQHF
TGTGCCAGCAGTGAAGCCGGCGGGCGTCAGCCCCAGCATTTT
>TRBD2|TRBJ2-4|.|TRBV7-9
CASSLVAGVAKNIQYF
TGTGCCAGCAGCTTAGTAGCGGGAGTAGCCAAAAACATTCAGTACTTC
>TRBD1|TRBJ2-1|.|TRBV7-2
CASSSLGTGFRNEQFF
TGTGCCAGCAGCTCCCTCGGGACAGGTTTTAGGAATGAGCAGTTCTTC
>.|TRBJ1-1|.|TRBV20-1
CSARRDIEAFF
TGCAGTGCTAGACGGGATATTGAAGCTTTCTTT
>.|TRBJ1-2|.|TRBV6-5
CASSYTEYYGYTF
TGTGCCAGCAGTTACACTGAATACTATGGCTACACCTTC
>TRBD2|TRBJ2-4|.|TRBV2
CAGRGSTKNIQYF
TGTGCCGGGCGGGGGAGTACAAAAAACATTCAGTACTTC
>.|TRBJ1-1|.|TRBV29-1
CSVTPRGRDTEAFF
TGCAGCGTGACCCCCAGGGGCAGGGACACTGAAGCTTTCTTT
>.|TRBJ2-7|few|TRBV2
CASRSTGGEQYF
TGTGCCAGCCGCTCGACAGGTGGAGAGCAGTACTTC
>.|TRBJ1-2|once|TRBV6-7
CASTLTVDYGYTF
TGTGCCAGCACCCTAACAGTGGACTATGGCTACACCTTC
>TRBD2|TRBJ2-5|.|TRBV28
CASSPPGGGQETQYF
TGTGCCAGCAGTCCACCGGGGGGAGGCCAAGAGACCCAGTACTTC
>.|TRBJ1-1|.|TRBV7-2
CASSSWGGARLNTEAFF
TGTGCCAGCAGCTCCTGGGGAGGGGCGAGACTGAACACTGAAGCTTTCTTT